One sample yielded the 28 T cell receptor beta chains listed below, sequenced in a study of tumor and adjacent non-tumor tissue in lung cancer. The library came from three nested PCR rounds adapted from ARM-PCR protocols. Using its own MiXCR run on the multiplex PCR reads, TCRdb lists one record per CDR3 protein. The repertoire holds some 100,000 distinct CDR3 sequences, with 60% to 80% as singletons. The template was RNA from unsorted bulk tissue. Sequencing input: lung tumor tissue. These receptors came from a woman aged 55 to 70 with non-small cell lung cancer.

A note on this clonotype: A read error may be the cause here, since a much bigger clone is one base away. The chain recombines TRBV12-3 or TRBV12-4 with TRBJ1-5; D might be TRBD1 (5 bases). This CDR3 spans 13 amino acids. The CDR3 reads CASSFQGNQLQHF. The CDR3 nucleotides read TGTGCCAGCAGTTTTCAGGGAAATCAGCTCCAGCATTTT.

Only one count was recorded for this clonotype. This may be a read error: a much more frequent sequence differs by one nucleotide. This chain connects TRBV6-2 or TRBV6-3 to TRBJ2-5; D possibly corresponds to TRBD2 (5 bases). The CDR3 contains 14 residues. Germline-derived CDR1 and CDR2 are MNHEY and SVGEGT. The CDR3 bases are TGTGCCACCTCTTCGGGCGGGCTCCAAGAGACCCAGCACTTC. Translated: CATSSGGLQETQHF.

About this clonotype: An end of the junction differs from the germline gene, which may be a read error. The genes are TRBV11-3 and TRBJ2-1, with TRBD2 matching over 9 bases. The CDR3 sequence is 17 residues long. The germline CDR1 and CDR2 sequences are SGHNT and YENEEA. CDR3 protein: CASSLELTSGSPNEQFF. As DNA, the CDR3 is TGTGCCAGTAGCTTAGAGTTGACTAGCGGAAGCCCCAATGAACAGTTCTTC.

Turning to this clonotype: A read error may be the cause here, since a much bigger clone is one base away. This chain connects TRBV5-6 to TRBJ1-5; D remains unclear. The ends were cut back, 6 bases at V and 3 bases at J, with 13 bases in the middle. Germline V gene data show CDR1 as SGHDT and CDR2 as YYEEEE. The CDR3 spans 14 residues. CDR3 DNA: TGTGCCAGCATCTTATTCAGTTACAATCAGCCCCAGCATTTT. It translates to CASILFSYNQPQHF.

A word on this clonotype: In this CDR3 the conserved last residue, phenylalanine or tryptophan, is missing, so a read error is likely. The J gene is TRBJ2-7, the V gene TRBV10-2, with D uncertain. Germline-derived CDR1 and CDR2 are WSHSY and SAAADI. This CDR3 is built from 14 residues. DNA for the CDR3: TGCGCCAACAGTGAGTCGGGTCTTTCCTACGACCAGTACTTA. This codes for CANSESGLSYDQYL.

As regards this clonotype: One end of the junction fails to match germline, which may point to a read error. The chain recombines TRBV28 with TRBJ2-7; D gene unclear. This CDR3 region has 15 residues. Germline V gene sequence: CDR1 MDHEN, CDR2 SYDVKM. CDR3 nucleotides: TGTGTCAGCAAATCCGACGGCGCGAGCTCCTACGAGCAGTACTTC. Translated, it gives CVSKSDGASSYEQYF.

A word on this clonotype: A read error may account for a junction end that differs from germline. The V gene is TRBV12-3 or TRBV12-4, the J gene TRBJ1-1, with 9 nucleotides matching TRBD1. The CDR3 has 15 residues. In nucleotides, the CDR3 is TGTACCAGCAGTTTATCCTGGACAGGGGTAGCTGAAGCTTTCTTT. Translation gives CTSSLSWTGVAEAFF.

A remark on this clonotype: A much more abundant neighbour one base away suggests this may be a read error. This sequence joins TRBV9 and TRBJ2-7; 9 bases fit TRBD1. CDR1 and CDR2 (germline): SGDLS, YYNGEE. This CDR3 comprises 15 residues. In DNA form, the CDR3 reads TGTGCCAACAGCGTAGATGGGACAGGGATTTACGAGCAGTACTTC. Amino acids: CANSVDGTGIYEQYF. Complete variable domain (other parts from reference TRBV9 and TRBJ2-7): DSGVTQTPKHLITATGQRVTLRCSPRSGDLSVYWYQQSLDQGLQFLIQYYNGEERAKGNILERFSAQQFPDLHSELNLSSLELGDSALYFCANSVDGTGIYEQYFGPGTRLTVT.

As for this clonotype: Germline and junction disagree at one end, which may indicate a read error. The chain employs TRBV11-2 and TRBJ1-1; 7 bases match TRBD1. The CDR3 has 15 residues. CDR1 SGHAT and CDR2 FQNNGV come from the germline V gene. The CDR3 loop is CASSLTTGMRAEAYF. DNA of the CDR3: TGTGCCAGCAGCCTCACGACAGGGATGAGGGCTGAGGCTTACTTT.

For this clonotype: A read error is likely, as this CDR3 ends without the conserved phenylalanine or tryptophan. It is unclear where the CDR3 begins or ends on the DNA, so no DNA is shown, and the CDR3 is as TCRdb lists it. The V call is TRBV29-1, the J call TRBJ2-4; TRBD1, the table's D call, was not compared with the DNA. The CDR3 is made up of 12 amino acids, end residues included. Germline V gives CDR1 SQVTM, CDR2 ANQGSEA. CDR3 region: CSVTRGLDIQYL.

The chain carries TRBV6-6 and TRBJ1-2; D perhaps matches TRBD1 (6 bases). Germline CDR1 is MNHNY and CDR2 is SVGAGI (reference sequence). The CDR3 contains 13 residues. V lost 5 bases, J lost 7 bases, and 14 bases lay in between. CDR3 region: CASSDSGGPGYTF. The CDR3 DNA sequence: TGTGCCAGCAGTGACAGTGGGGGGCCTGGCTACACCTTC.

As concerns this clonotype: At one end the junction does not follow the germline gene, possibly because of a read error. The CDR3 region has the DNA TGTGACAGCAGTTTAGATTCGGGGAGAGGCACTGCAGCTTTCTTT. It translates to CDSSLDSGRGTAAFF. The chain is built from TRBV11-3 and TRBJ1-1; D is ambiguous. Germline assignment: CDR1 SGHNT and CDR2 YENEEA. The CDR3 totals 15 residues. Complete variable domain (other parts from reference TRBV11-3 and TRBJ1-1): EAGVVQSPRYKIIEKKQPVAFWCNPISGHNTLYWYLQNLGQGPELLIRYENEEAVDDSQLPKDRFSAERLKGVDSTLKIQPAELGDSAVYLCDSSLDSGRGTAAFFGQGTRLTVV.

In the case of this clonotype: This may arise from a read error, as a much more abundant clone is one base away. The CDR3 ends on some other residue instead of the conserved phenylalanine or tryptophan, so this is likely a read error. The chain uses TRBV29-1 and TRBJ2-1, with TRBD1 matching 7 bases. CDR3 length: 13 residues. V gave up 6 bases and J gave up 7 bases; unmatched junction bases: 9. The germline V gene encodes CDR1 SQVTM and CDR2 ANQGSEA. CDR3 bases: TGCAGCGTGGCCGGGACAGAGGTAAATGAGCAGTTCTTG. Translated, it gives CSVAGTEVNEQFL.

As to this clonotype: Sequence at one end of the junction differs from germline and may be a read error. V gene TRBV11-3 combines with J gene TRBJ2-1; 12 positions match TRBD2. Germline lookup yields CDR1 SGHNT and CDR2 YENEEA. The CDR3 is 17 residues long. The CDR3 DNA reads TGTACCAGCAATTTAGAGTTGACTAGCGGGAGCCTCAATGAGCAGTTCTTC. This encodes CTSNLELTSGSLNEQFF.

Comment on this clonotype: Germline and junction disagree at one end, which may indicate a read error. The chain recombines TRBV11-2 with TRBJ2-7, with a weak D call TRBD1 (6 bases). CDR3 length: 13 amino acids. Germline V gene sequence: CDR1 SGHAT, CDR2 FQNNGV. The CDR3 bases are TGTACCAGCAGCTTGGTACAGGGCCGCGAGCAGTACTTC. Amino acid sequence: CTSSLVQGREQYF.

Points on this clonotype: One end of the junction does not line up with germline, which may come from a read error. This chain joins TRBV11-3 and TRBJ1-1; D ambiguous. The length of the CDR3 is 13 residues. Germline V gives CDR1 SGHNT, CDR2 YENEEA. The CDR3 DNA reads as TGTGCCTGCAGTCTTAAGGTGAACACTGAAGCTTTCTTT. It codes for CACSLKVNTEAFF.

V and J are TRBV28 and TRBJ2-4; TRBD1 matches at 8 bases. The CDR3 extends over 17 amino acids. Germline lookup yields CDR1 MDHEN and CDR2 SYDVKM. V lost 7 bases to trimming and J lost 2 bases; unmatched junction nucleotides: 13. The CDR3 protein is CASNSPQGELTKNIQYF. DNA of the CDR3: TGTGCCAGCAATAGCCCACAGGGGGAACTCACCAAAAACATTCAGTACTTC.

The chain is built from TRBV11-3 and TRBJ2-2; D possibly corresponds to TRBD2 (5 bases). Trimming took off 5 bases at V and 5 bases at J, with 15 bases between the two ends. This CDR3 has 15 amino acids. CDR1 and CDR2 (germline): SGHNT, YENEEA. The CDR3 region is CASSPVTGITGELFF. Written as DNA, the CDR3 is TGTGCCAGCAGCCCTGTGACGGGGATTACCGGGGAGCTGTTTTTT. Variable domain in full (rest from reference TRBV11-3 and TRBJ2-2): EAGVVQSPRYKIIEKKQPVAFWCNPISGHNTLYWYLQNLGQGPELLIRYENEEAVDDSQLPKDRFSAERLKGVDSTLKIQPAELGDSAVYLCASSPVTGITGELFFGEGSRLTVL.

A remark on this clonotype: Germline is not matched at one junction end, which may reflect a read error. V gene TRBV11-2 combines with J gene TRBJ2-3, with TRBD1 matching 11 bases. The CDR3 totals 15 residues. Per germline, CDR1 SGHAT and CDR2 FQNNGV. CDR3 sequence reads: CASSLGTGGTDTLCF. In DNA, the CDR3 is TGTGCCAGTAGCCTAGGGACAGGGGGAACGGATACGCTGTGTTTT.

Worth noting for this clonotype: Mismatch with germline at one junction end may stem from a read error. The chain uses TRBV5-5 and TRBJ2-1; D gene unclear. Germline-derived CDR1 and CDR2 are SGHKS and YYEKEE (reference sequence). This CDR3 has 13 residues. The DNA for the CDR3 is TGTGTCAGCAGCTTGGGTAGCAACGATGAGCAGTTCTTC. This translates into CVSSLGSNDEQFF. Combining the CDR3 with reference TRBV5-5 and TRBJ2-1 gives the whole variable domain DAGVTQSPTHLIKTRGQQVTLRCSPISGHKSVSWYQQVLGQGPQFIFQYYEKEERGRGNFPDRFSARQFPNYSSELNVNALLLGDSALYLCVSSLGSNDEQFFGPGTRLTVL.

Worth noting for this clonotype: The CDR3 does not end in the conserved phenylalanine or tryptophan, so this is likely a read error. The DNA is omitted, as the CDR3 cannot be located on it reliably, and the CDR3 follows TCRdb's listing. This CDR3 reads CASSRDRGQPQNY. The chain is built from TRBV11-2 and TRBJ1-5; the table gives TRBD1 as D, unverified against the DNA. Germline V gene sequence: CDR1 SGHAT, CDR2 FQNNGV. The length of the CDR3 is 13 amino acids, counting both ends.

As regards this clonotype: Relative to the germline gene, one junction end is altered; a read error may explain this. The rearrangement joins TRBV11-1 to TRBJ2-3, with D possibly TRBD1 on 6 matching bases. Germline CDR1 SGHAT, CDR2 FQDESV (reference sequence). This CDR3 has 15 amino acids. The CDR3 DNA sequence: TGTGCAAGCAGGGGCCAGTTCTCTAGCACAGATGCGCAGTATTTT. It encodes CASRGQFSSTDAQYF. Full variable domain (missing parts from reference TRBV11-1 and TRBJ2-3): EAEVAQSPRYKITEKSQAVAFWCDPISGHATLYWYRQILGQGPELLVQFQDESVVDDSQLPKDRFSAERLKGVDSTLKIQPAELGDSAMYLCASRGQFSSTDAQYFGPGTRLTVL.

Comment on this clonotype: Mismatch with germline at one junction end may stem from a read error. The rearrangement uses TRBV11-3 and TRBJ2-1; 7 bases are shared with TRBD2. CDR1 SGHNT and CDR2 YENEEA come from the germline V gene. CDR3 length: 15 amino acids. The CDR3 is CASGRGGGQGNDQFF. Here the CDR3 DNA reads TGCGCCAGCGGCCGGGGCGGGGGTCAAGGCAATGATCAATTCTTC. Full variable domain (rest looked up from reference TRBV11-3 and TRBJ2-1): EAGVVQSPRYKIIEKKQPVAFWCNPISGHNTLYWYLQNLGQGPELLIRYENEEAVDDSQLPKDRFSAERLKGVDSTLKIQPAELGDSAVYLCASGRGGGQGNDQFFGPGTRLTVL.

The chain employs TRBV19 and TRBJ2-3; D is unclear. The V gene lost 1 base and the J gene lost 2 bases, with 13 bases spanning the gap. CDR1 LNHDA and CDR2 SQIVND come from the germline V gene (reference sequence). This CDR3 is 16 amino acids long. The CDR3 here is CASSIGALSLTDTQYF. CDR3 DNA: TGTGCCAGTAGTATAGGTGCCCTCTCTCTCACAGATACGCAGTATTTT.

There are a few counts of this clonotype. A much larger clone sits a single nucleotide away, making a read error possible. The V gene is TRBV28, the J gene TRBJ1-2; TRBD1 is a possible D gene (5 bases). There are 15 residues in the CDR3. The germline V and J ends were trimmed by 6 bases and 4 bases, with 18 bases remaining between them. CDR1 and CDR2 (germline): MDHEN, SYDVKM. The CDR3 spells CASSWYGGRSYGYTF. The CDR3 nucleotides read TGTGCCAGCAGCTGGTATGGGGGACGCAGCTATGGCTACACCTTC.

This clonotype has a handful of counts. An end of the junction does not agree with germline; a read error may underlie this. The chain links TRBV11-1 to TRBJ1-1, with D perhaps matching TRBD1 (5 bases). CDR3 length: 13 amino acids. CDR1 and CDR2 from the germline V gene are SGHAT and FQDESV (reference sequence). The CDR3 sequence: CANSRDRSTDAFF. Here the CDR3 DNA reads TGTGCCAACAGCCGGGACCGCAGCACTGATGCTTTCTTT.

In the case of this clonotype: A much larger clone differs from this one at a single base, so this may be a read error. V usage is TRBV6-2 or TRBV6-3 and J usage is TRBJ2-7; D uncertain. CDR3 length equals 15 residues. The germline V gene has CDR1 MNHEY and CDR2 SVGEGT. For the CDR3, the DNA is TGTGCCAACAGTTACTCGAGTGAGGCAGACTACGAGCAGTACTTC. It codes for CANSYSSEADYEQYF.

With regard to this clonotype: The junction departs from the called germline gene at one end, perhaps through a read error. V gene TRBV6-5 combines with J gene TRBJ2-1; possible D gene TRBD1, 7 bases. Germline V gene sequence: CDR1 MNHEY, CDR2 SVGAGI. The CDR3 consists of 15 residues. In nucleotides, the CDR3 is TGTGCCAGCACGGCCCCCCAGGGGGGTCACAATGAGCAGTCCTTC. Amino acid sequence: CASTAPQGGHNEQSF.